This T cell receptor (beta chain) derives from a study of OX40 agonist ivuxolimab in advanced cancers. Libraries were prepared by immunoSEQ multiplex PCR; TCRdb keeps only in-frame clonotypes and omits some of them. The sample has roughly 86,000 clones, about nine tenths seen once; the top ten hold roughly 0.42%. This CDR3 is built from 16 residues. The V and J ends lost 4 bases and 6 bases, in that order; junction bases with no gene match: 8. CDR1 and CDR2 (germline): SGHNT, YYREEE (reference sequence). The J gene is TRBJ2-3, the V gene TRBV5-4; 13 positions match TRBD2. The sequence was collected from an adult with an advanced solid tumor such as melanoma, head and neck, liver or kidney cancer. This specimen consisted of CD4+ or CD8+ T cells sorted from blood, obtained in a trial of the OX40 agonist ivuxolimab. CDR3 region: CASSASLAGGGDTQYF. DNA of the CDR3: TGTGCCAGCAGCGCCTCACTAGCGGGGGGGGGCGATACGCAGTATTTT.